Below are 29 T cell receptor beta chains sequenced from a single sample in a study of cytomegalovirus exposure and HLA in healthy donors. PCR primers comprised 60 Vbeta and 13 Jbeta primers. Repertoires were generated with immunoSEQ multiplex PCR, while TCRdb's copy carries only in-frame clones and drops some. The sample contains around 150,000 clones, approximately 79% of which appear only once. Source material: PBMCs. The receptors shown here come from a male donor in good health and CMV-seronegative.

J is TRBJ2-6 and V is TRBV29-1; 7 bases map to TRBD2. V trimming: 4 bases; J trimming: 0 bases; junction bases outside the gene matches: 6. Germline V lookup: CDR1 SQVTM, CDR2 ANQGSEA. The length of the CDR3 is 16 residues. DNA for the CDR3: TGCAGCGTTGGGTCGCGGGGGAGCTCTGGGGCCAACGTCCTGACTTTC. Encoded protein: CSVGSRGSSGANVLTF.

The chain employs TRBV5-1 and TRBJ2-7; 7 bases are a match to TRBD2. J lost 1 base, V lost 3 bases, and 4 bases had no gene match. The CDR3 has 14 amino acids. The germline V gene encodes CDR1 SGHRS and CDR2 YFSETQ. Here the CDR3 reads CASSSSGRSYEQYF. CDR3 coding DNA: TGCGCCAGCAGCTCATCCGGGAGGTCCTACGAGCAGTACTTC.

Points on this clone: Compared with germline, one end of the junction differs, possibly owing to a read error. The rearrangement links TRBV4-1 to TRBJ2-4; 10 nucleotides agree with TRBD1. There are 13 residues in the CDR3. Germline-derived CDR1 and CDR2 are MGHRA and YSYEKL. In DNA, the CDR3 is TGCGCCAGCAGCCAGGAGACAGGGGGCTCGATTGCCTTC. It codes for CASSQETGGSIAF.

This clone showed up just a few times. The rearrangement uses TRBV7-8 and TRBJ2-4; 10 nucleotides match TRBD2. This CDR3 comprises 19 residues. V lost 2 bases, J lost 3 bases, and 13 bases stayed unmatched. Germline V lookup: CDR1 SGHVS, CDR2 FQNEAQ. This chain's CDR3 is CASSLRAGTSDFVKNIQYF. The CDR3 coding sequence is TGTGCCAGCAGCTTAAGGGCCGGGACTAGCGATTTTGTCAAAAACATTCAGTACTTC.

The chain uses TRBV7-2 and TRBJ1-3, with 8 bases fitting TRBD1. With 3 bases clipped from V and 0 bases from J, the junction kept 10 bases outside the gene matches. Germline V gene lookup returns CDR1 SGHTA and CDR2 FQGNSA. The CDR3 extends over 18 amino acids. Here the CDR3 reads CASSFPGQGRYSGNTIYF. The CDR3 coding sequence is TGTGCCAGCAGCTTCCCCGGACAGGGCAGATACTCTGGAAACACCATATATTTT.

The V and J genes are TRBV7-9 and TRBJ2-5; D uncertain. V lost 1 base, J lost 1 base, and 4 bases lay in between. CDR3 length: 13 residues. CDR1 SEHNR and CDR2 FQNEAQ come from the germline V gene (reference sequence). The CDR3 DNA reads as TGTGCCAGCAGCTTAGTCTCCCAAGAGACCCAGTACTTC. Amino acids: CASSLVSQETQYF.

This clone was counted a few times. The chain employs TRBV18 and TRBJ2-7, with TRBD2 matching over 9 bases. Losses at the gene ends were 3 bases for V and 0 bases for J; bases not matched to a gene: 3. CDR3 length: 15 residues. Germline V CDR1 and CDR2: KGHSH, LQKENI. This chain's CDR3 is CASSPSGGPSYEQYF. In DNA form, the CDR3 reads TGTGCCAGCTCACCGAGCGGGGGGCCCTCCTACGAGCAGTACTTC.

The V gene is TRBV5-1, the J gene TRBJ1-1; D is unresolved. Germline V gene data show CDR1 as SGHRS and CDR2 as YFSETQ. This CDR3 contains 14 residues. Between the trimmed V and J ends, which lost 0 bases and 2 bases, there was a span of 8 bases. CDR3 sequence (DNA): TGCGCCAGCAGCTTGGTTGTAGCCAACACTGAAGCTTTCTTT. Translation: CASSLVVANTEAFF.

The V gene is TRBV9, the J gene TRBJ1-3; a possible D gene is TRBD1 (6 bases). Germline loops: CDR1 SGDLS, CDR2 YYNGEE. V lost 3 bases, J lost 0 bases, and 16 bases lay in between. This CDR3 has 17 residues. In DNA form, the CDR3 reads TGTGCCAGCAGCGAAGGGGGTGGCAGTTACTCTGGAAACACCATATATTTT. Its protein product is CASSEGGGSYSGNTIYF. Looking up the rest from reference TRBV9 and TRBJ1-3 gives the full variable domain: DSGVTQTPKHLITATGQRVTLRCSPRSGDLSVYWYQQSLDQGLQFLIQYYNGEERAKGNILERFSAQQFPDLHSELNLSSLELGDSALYFCASSEGGGSYSGNTIYFGEGSWLTVV.

Only a few counts were recorded for this clone. The chain employs TRBV6-6 and TRBJ1-2; 7 bases fit TRBD1. CDR1 and CDR2 from the germline V gene are MNHNY and SVGAGI (reference sequence). V dropped 6 bases and J dropped 2; count of bases not matched to a gene: 6. The CDR3 loop spans 14 amino acids. CDR3 region: CASRGPQGNYGYTF. The CDR3 region has the DNA TGTGCCAGCAGGGGACCACAGGGGAACTATGGCTACACCTTC.

This clone was seen only a few times. The rearrangement uses TRBV6-5 and TRBJ2-3; D possibly corresponds to TRBD2 (7 bases). V lost 2 bases, J lost 2 bases, and 11 bases lay in between. This CDR3 spans 15 amino acids. Germline lookup yields CDR1 MNHEY and CDR2 SVGAGI. Here the CDR3 DNA reads TGTGCCAGCAGTTACGGGCGGGGGCTCACAGATACGCAGTATTTT. Translating gives CASSYGRGLTDTQYF.

J is TRBJ2-5 and V is TRBV6-1, with TRBD2 matching over 8 bases. V was clipped by 6 bases and J by 5 bases; unmatched bases: 5. This CDR3 has 13 amino acids. Germline values: CDR1 MNHNS, CDR2 SASEGT. As DNA, the CDR3 is TGTGCCAGCAGGCACGGGGGGGCCGAGACCCAGTACTTC. Amino acid sequence: CASRHGGAETQYF.

This clone was counted a single time. J is TRBJ2-7 and V is TRBV18, with TRBD2 as a possible D gene (6 bases). The CDR3 covers 14 residues. Germline values: CDR1 KGHSH, CDR2 LQKENI. The V gene lost 6 bases and the J gene lost 1 base, with 13 bases spanning the gap. The CDR3 DNA reads TGTGCCAGCTCGCCGGGACTGGAGTCCTACGAGCAGTACTTC. Its protein is CASSPGLESYEQYF.

This clone appeared a few times. The gene calls are TRBV5-6 and TRBJ1-1, with 8 nucleotides matching TRBD1. With V trimmed by 4 bases and J by 0 bases, 8 bases remained unmatched. The CDR3 covers 16 residues. The germline gives CDR1 SGHDT, CDR2 YYEEEE. CDR3 nucleotides: TGTGCCAGCAGCCCAACCCCGACAGGGGTGAACACTGAAGCTTTCTTT. Its translation is CASSPTPTGVNTEAFF. Variable domain in full (rest from reference TRBV5-6 and TRBJ1-1): DAGVTQSPTHLIKTRGQQVTLRCSPKSGHDTVSWYQQALGQGPQFIFQYYEEEERQRGNFPDRFSGHQFPNYSSELNVNALLLGDSALYLCASSPTPTGVNTEAFFGQGTRLTVV.

The chain carries TRBV5-4 and TRBJ2-2; 11 positions match TRBD2. The germline CDR1 and CDR2 sequences are SGHNT and YYREEE (reference sequence). There are 15 residues in the CDR3. The V gene end was trimmed by 5 bases and the J gene end by 2 bases; junction bases not matched to a gene: 2. CDR3 sequence: CASSSGGANTGELFF. Here the CDR3 DNA reads TGTGCCAGCAGTAGCGGGGGGGCCAACACCGGGGAGCTGTTTTTT.

J is TRBJ2-2 and V is TRBV7-2; the match to TRBD1 covers 11 bases. Germline V lookup: CDR1 SGHTA, CDR2 FQGNSA. This CDR3 region has 17 residues. Losses at the gene ends were 5 bases for V and 2 bases for J; bases not matched to a gene: 7. The CDR3 here is CASSRTGGAPNTGELFF. The DNA of the CDR3 is TGTGCCAGCAGCAGGACAGGGGGCGCCCCCAACACCGGGGAGCTGTTTTTT.

This chain links TRBV11-3 with TRBJ2-3; D gene ambiguous. There are 17 residues in the CDR3. Per germline, CDR1 SGHNT and CDR2 YENEEA. V was trimmed by 3 bases and J by 2 bases, leaving 18 bases between them. The CDR3 nucleotides are TGTGCCAGCAGCTTCGGAACGTTGGAGTGGTCCACAGATACGCAGTATTTT. Translation gives CASSFGTLEWSTDTQYF.

V is TRBV7-9 and J is TRBJ1-1; D is perhaps TRBD1 (5 bases). The CDR3 consists of 13 residues. With 5 bases removed from V and 6 bases from J, the gap between germline ends came to 13 bases. Germline V lookup: CDR1 SEHNR, CDR2 FQNEAQ (reference sequence). The CDR3 coding sequence is TGTGCCAGCAGCCAACAGGAAGGTGCTGAAGCTTTCTTT. Protein: CASSQQEGAEAFF.

This clone was detected only once. The rearrangement joins TRBV30 to TRBJ2-2; possible D gene TRBD1, 5 bases. In germline, CDR1 is GTSNPN, CDR2 SVGIG (reference sequence). V was clipped by 7 bases and J by 6 bases, with 12 bases between them. The CDR3 runs to 12 residues. In DNA, the CDR3 is TGTGCCTTAGACAGTCAGGCCGGGGAGCTGTTTTTT. This encodes CALDSQAGELFF.

The V and J genes are TRBV5-6 and TRBJ2-7; D not certain. Germline CDR1 SGHDT, CDR2 YYEEEE. Deletions cut 1 base from V and 2 bases from J, with 16 bases between. This CDR3 is 16 amino acids long. In DNA, the CDR3 is TGTGCCAGCAGCTTGTTTGTTCGGCAGGTTGCCTACGAGCAGTACTTC. Amino acids: CASSLFVRQVAYEQYF. Full variable domain (rest looked up from reference TRBV5-6 and TRBJ2-7): DAGVTQSPTHLIKTRGQQVTLRCSPKSGHDTVSWYQQALGQGPQFIFQYYEEEERQRGNFPDRFSGHQFPNYSSELNVNALLLGDSALYLCASSLFVRQVAYEQYFGPGTRLTVT.

The J gene is TRBJ1-6, the V gene TRBV9, with D possibly TRBD1 on 5 matching bases. Trimming removed 0 bases from V and 8 bases from J, with 9 bases in between. Germline V CDR1 and CDR2: SGDLS, YYNGEE. The CDR3 sequence is 14 residues long. CDR3 region: CASSVAGNDSPLHF. In nucleotides, the CDR3 is TGTGCCAGCAGCGTAGCAGGGAATGATTCACCCCTCCACTTT.

This clone was detected a few times. The chain is built from TRBV5-4 and TRBJ1-2; D is uncertain. This CDR3 is 13 amino acids long. Germline CDR1 and CDR2: SGHNT and YYREEE (reference sequence). With 1 base removed from V and 8 bases from J, the gap between germline ends came to 12 bases. CDR3 protein: CASSLSALSGYTF. Here the CDR3 DNA reads TGTGCCAGCAGCTTGTCTGCTCTATCCGGCTACACCTTC.

The chain recombines TRBV6-5 with TRBJ2-1, with D hard to call. The length of the CDR3 is 16 residues. V lost 2 bases, J lost 0 bases, and 11 bases lay in between. Looked up from germline, CDR1 is MNHEY and CDR2 is SVGAGI. CDR3 DNA: TGTGCCAGCAGTTACGACGGCCGGAGCTCCTACAATGAGCAGTTCTTC. It codes for CASSYDGRSSYNEQFF.

This chain joins TRBV18 and TRBJ2-5; D is unclear. TRBJ2-7 matches the DNA end more closely, so the J call is doubtful. Germline CDR1 reads KGHSH; CDR2 reads LQKENI. The length of the CDR3 is 13 residues. The CDR3 bases are TGTGCCAGCTCACCCCCAAATATGCTCGAGCAGTACTTC. This codes for CASSPPNMLEQYF.

J is TRBJ2-3 and V is TRBV19; 10 nucleotides align to TRBD1. Germline lookup yields CDR1 LNHDA and CDR2 SQIVND (reference sequence). Unmatched junction bases numbered 6, after V lost 3 bases and J lost 6 bases. CDR3 length equals 15 residues. CDR3 residues: CASSMVDRGRDTQYF. CDR3 nucleotides: TGTGCCAGTAGTATGGTGGACAGGGGGAGGGATACGCAGTATTTT.

The CDR3 protein is CASRTGANYGYTF. As DNA, the CDR3 is TGTGCCAGTAGAACGGGGGCTAACTATGGCTACACCTTC. This chain joins TRBV19 and TRBJ1-2; tentatively, D is TRBD1 (5 bases). CDR3 length: 13 amino acids. Trimming left V 6 bases short and J 0 bases short, with 8 bases between. Germline CDR1 LNHDA, CDR2 SQIVND (reference sequence).

Points on this clone: Other DNA variants within this sample encode the same CDR3. The chain uses TRBV18 and TRBJ2-5, with TRBD1 matching 7 bases. This CDR3 has 13 amino acids. The V gene's germline CDR1 is KGHSH and CDR2 LQKENI. V was clipped by 3 bases and J by 5 bases; unmatched bases: 3. CDR3 amino acids: CASSPGTEETQYF. The CDR3 DNA is TGTGCCAGCTCACCCGGGACAGAGGAGACCCAGTACTTC.

This chain joins TRBV2 and TRBJ2-7; TRBD1 aligns across 7 bases. Germline V gene lookup returns CDR1 SNHLY and CDR2 FYNNEI. J gave up 5 bases and V 5 bases, and 9 bases lay outside the gene matches. There are 14 residues in the CDR3. This CDR3 is CASSIDRESHEQYF. The CDR3, as DNA: TGTGCCAGCAGTATTGACAGGGAATCCCACGAGCAGTACTTC.

The chain has TRBV27 and TRBJ1-2, with 8 bases that match TRBD1. Germline-derived CDR1 and CDR2 are MNHEY and SMNVEV (reference sequence). The junction had 6 bases not matched to a gene; V was cut back by 1 base and J by 8 bases. There are 14 residues in the CDR3. The chain's CDR3 is CASSLLGRGQGYTF. The CDR3 DNA sequence: TGTGCCAGCAGTTTATTGGGCAGGGGGCAGGGCTACACCTTC.